The rows below give T cell receptor beta chains drawn from one sample of a study of cytomegalovirus exposure and HLA in healthy donors. Only in-frame clones appear in the TCRdb table, and some are missing; sequencing was by immunoSEQ multiplex PCR. The sample has 130,000 or so clones; about 80% are singletons. The sequenced material came from PBMCs. The receptors originated from a woman in her thirties or forties in good health and CMV-seronegative. Each CDR3 is given with its conserved first and last residue. D genes are given only for firm matches. A row's size may be missing; if present it is once, few, many or a size class.

V	size	J	D	DNA	CDR3
TRBV5-5	NA	TRBJ2-6	NA	TGTGCCCTTATCAAGACAGGACCTTCTCTCTCTGGGGCCAACGTCCTGACTTTC	CALIKTGPSLSGANVLTF
TRBV7-9	NA	TRBJ2-3	TRBD2	TGTGCCAGCAGCCCGGGGACTAGCGGGAGAGGGACAGATACGCAGTATTTT	CASSPGTSGRGTDTQYF
TRBV2	NA	TRBJ1-2	NA	TGTGCCAGCCCGGATAGGGGCGACAACTATGGCTACACCTTC	CASPDRGDNYGYTF
TRBV7-2	NA	TRBJ1-1	NA	TGTGCCAGCAGCTTAGAGTACAGAGAGGACTCTGAAGCTTTCTTT	CASSLEYREDSEAFF
TRBV10-2	NA	TRBJ1-2	TRBD1	TGCGCCAACCAGAAGAGGGGGCAAACTAACTATGGCTACACCTTC	CANQKRGQTNYGYTF
TRBV7-9	NA	TRBJ2-3	NA	TGTGCCAGCAGCCGAAGCGGGCTCGCAGATACGCAGTATTTT	CASSRSGLADTQYF
TRBV7-8	NA	TRBJ2-7	TRBD2	TGTGCCAGCAGCCCCAAACGGGGTAGCGGGGCCTACGAGCAGTACTTC	CASSPKRGSGAYEQYF
TRBV19	NA	TRBJ1-4	NA	TGTGCCAGTAGTGGACCGGGAAATGAAAAACTGTTTTTT	CASSGPGNEKLFF
TRBV6-5	NA	TRBJ1-2	NA	TGTGCCAGCAGTGTTGGACAGCGCTACTATGGCTACACCTTC	CASSVGQRYYGYTF
TRBV28	NA	TRBJ2-7	NA	TGTGCCAGCAGTCTACAGGGGAGGATCGAGCAGTACTTC	CASSLQGRIEQYF
TRBV5-4	once	TRBJ2-5	NA	TGTGCCAGCAGCTTGGGATTCCGGACTAACGGAGAGACCCAGTACTTC	CASSLGFRTNGETQYF
TRBV27	NA	TRBJ1-2	NA	TGTGCCAGCAGTCCCGGGGGGCAGACCTATGGCTACACCTTC	CASSPGGQTYGYTF
TRBV27	NA	TRBJ2-1	TRBD2	TGTGCCAGCAGTGGCCTGGGGCGGGGGGAGGACAATGAGCAGTTCTTC	CASSGLGRGEDNEQFF
TRBV2	few	TRBJ2-7	NA	TGTGCTGCCACTCTAGGGCAGGGCTCCTACGAGCAGTACTTC	CAATLGQGSYEQYF
TRBV30	NA	TRBJ2-3	TRBD2	TGTGCCTGGCAAAAAGTTTCTAGCGGCTCCACAGATACGCAGTATTTT	CAWQKVSSGSTDTQYF
TRBV7-9	NA	TRBJ2-7	TRBD1	TGTGCCAGCAGCTTTACAGGGGTCCTAGACTTC	CASSFTGVLDF
TRBV5-4	NA	TRBJ1-4	TRBD1	TGTGCCAGCAGCGAGGGACAGGGCGTAGGAAAACTGTTTTTT	CASSEGQGVGKLFF
TRBV4-1	NA	TRBJ2-1	TRBD2	TGCGCCAGCAGCCCAGGAATTTGGCGGGGGAATGAGCAGTTCTTC	CASSPGIWRGNEQFF
TRBV5-1	NA	TRBJ1-5	NA	TGCGCCAGCAGTCCAGGACATAACAATCAGCCCCAGCATTTT	CASSPGHNNQPQHF
TRBV6-5	NA	TRBJ1-1	TRBD1	TGTGCCAGCAGGGGAAGGACAGGAGCTTTTGAAGCTTTCTTT	CASRGRTGAFEAFF
TRBV18	NA	TRBJ1-1	NA	TGTGCCAGCTCACCGGAGAGGAACACTGAAGCTTTCTTT	CASSPERNTEAFF
TRBV7-9	NA	TRBJ1-2	NA	TGTGCCAGCAGCCCAAACAGCTATGGCTACACCTTC	CASSPNSYGYTF
TRBV28	NA	TRBJ2-2	NA	TGTGCCAGCAGTTTAGGCGGGGCCCCGAACACCGGGGAGCTGTTTTTT	CASSLGGAPNTGELFF
TRBV9	once	TRBJ2-1	NA	TGTGCCAGCAGCTTGACCGGGACTGGTTACAATGAGCAGTTCTTC	CASSLTGTGYNEQFF
TRBV29-1	NA	TRBJ1-3	TRBD1	TGCAGCGTTGAAGACCCGTGGGACAGGGTCCTCAACTCTGGAAACACCATATATTTT	CSVEDPWDRVLNSGNTIYF
TRBV19	NA	TRBJ2-7	NA	TGTGCCAGTACCCCAGCCGGCGGTTACGAGCAGTACTTC	CASTPAGGYEQYF
TRBV18	NA	TRBJ1-5	NA	TGTGCCAGCTCGCCTTCACAGGACCTTGGGCCCCAGCATTTT	CASSPSQDLGPQHF
TRBV18	NA	TRBJ1-4	NA	TGTGCCAGCTCACTCCGGGAGGGGATTACCGCCAATGAAAAACTGTTTTTT	CASSLREGITANEKLFF
TRBV11-2	NA	TRBJ2-7	TRBD1	TGTGCCAGCAGCGAGCCGGGACAGGGGGCGCTTGAGCAGTACTTC	CASSEPGQGALEQYF
TRBV6-5	NA	TRBJ2-7	TRBD2	TGTGCCAGCAGTCTAGCGGAGTCCTACGAGCAGTACTTC	CASSLAESYEQYF
TRBV6-1	NA	TRBJ2-5	NA	TGTGCCAGCAGTGCAGGACACCCGGTAGAGACCCAGTACTTC	CASSAGHPVETQYF
TRBV7-9	few	TRBJ2-1	TRBD2	TGTTCCAGCAGTCCAGGACTAGCCACGCCGGCTGAGCAGTTCTTC	CSSSPGLATPAEQFF
TRBV18	NA	TRBJ2-5	NA	TGTGCCAGCTCACCTCGGACAGCCCAAGAGACCCAGTACTTC	CASSPRTAQETQYF
TRBV2	NA	TRBJ2-1	TRBD2	TGTGCCAGCAGACATAGCGGGAGCTCCTACAATGAGCAGTTCTTC	CASRHSGSSYNEQFF
TRBV2	NA	TRBJ2-1	NA	TGTGCCAGCAGTGTATCCCTAGCACCAAATGAGCAGTTCTTC	CASSVSLAPNEQFF
TRBV7-9	few	TRBJ2-2	TRBD1	TGTGCCAGCAGCCTAAACCGGGACAGGGGTACCGGGGAGCTGTTTTTT	CASSLNRDRGTGELFF
TRBV28	once	TRBJ2-1	NA	TGTGCCAGCAGTTTGTGGGCCGCAAATACCTACAATGAGCAGTTCTTC	CASSLWAANTYNEQFF
TRBV21-1	NA	TRBJ2-7	NA	TGTGCCAGCAGCAAAGACCGGACTAGCGGGAGGTCCTACGAGCAGTACTTC	CASSKDRTSGRSYEQYF
TRBV4-2	NA	TRBJ2-7	NA	TGTGCCAGCAGCCCCCCCACCGGGAGCACATACGAGCAGTACTTC	CASSPPTGSTYEQYF
TRBV7-8	NA	TRBJ2-7	NA	TGTGCCAGCAGCCCTCCATATGGGAGGGGGGGCTCCTACGAGCAGTACTTC	CASSPPYGRGGSYEQYF
TRBV28	NA	TRBJ2-3	TRBD1	TGTGCCAGCAGTTTATTTACAGGGGGCACAGATACGCAGTATTTT	CASSLFTGGTDTQYF
TRBV21-1	NA	TRBJ1-3	NA	TGTGCCAGCAGCCAACTATTATGGTTTCGAAACACCATATATTTT	CASSQLLWFRNTIYF
TRBV9	NA	TRBJ1-5	NA	TGTGCCAGCAGCGTAGGAGGGGAGGGTCAGCCCCAGCATTTT	CASSVGGEGQPQHF
TRBV28	NA	TRBJ2-1	TRBD1	TGTGCCAGCAGTTCAGCGGGACAGGGTTACAATGAGCAGTTCTTC	CASSSAGQGYNEQFF
TRBV7-2	NA	TRBJ2-7	NA	TGTGCCAGCAGCCGCCGACAGGCAACCTACGAGCAGTACTTC	CASSRRQATYEQYF